Described below is a single T cell receptor beta chain sequence and its context. These data originate in a study of control samples from healthy donors and cancer patients. V was pared by 7 bases and J by 10 bases, with 23 bases between. The CDR3 is 15 amino acids. The germline V gene encodes CDR1 MNHEY and CDR2 SVGAGI. Sequencing was performed with immunoSEQ multiplex PCR; in TCRdb, only in-frame clones are kept and a portion is missing. This table holds roughly 98,000 clones, around 80% found once. This TCR derives from a woman in her sixties or seventies in good health. Sample: blood. This rearrangement joins TRBV6-5 to TRBJ2-1, with D unresolved. CDR3 loop: CASTPSGPTKEEQFF. As DNA, the CDR3 is TGTGCCAGCACTCCCAGTGGACCCACTAAGGAGGAGCAGTTCTTC.